This T cell receptor beta chain was obtained from a study of blood T cell repertoires in COVID-19. Looking at the study overall: Donors in the United States, Italy and Spain gave samples during acute or convalescent COVID-19.

Some clones are missing from TCRdb's copy, which holds only in-frame ones; the method was immunoSEQ multiplex PCR. The table has some 60,000 clones, almost 85% seen once; the top ten hold around 17%. Germline V CDR1 and CDR2: SGHAT, FQNNGV. With 5 bases removed from V and 0 bases from J, the gap between germline ends came to 10 bases. There are 14 residues in the CDR3. This clonotype originated in a human donor in a cohort sampled during active COVID-19. Sequencing was carried out using peripheral blood. The chain has TRBV11-2 and TRBJ1-1; TRBD1 might be the D (5 bases). CDR3 nucleotides: TGTGCCAGCAGCCCCTCGGGGGTGAACACTGAAGCTTTCTTT. Protein: CASSPSGVNTEAFF.